What follows are 7 T cell receptor beta chains derived from one specimen sequenced in a study of blood T cell repertoires in COVID-19. Generated by immunoSEQ multiplex PCR, the TCRdb table keeps only in-frame clones and is missing some. The profile shows 50,000 to 65,000 clones, 85% to 90% of them singletons. The source material was peripheral blood. The receptors were gathered from a man aged 55 to 70 with acute or convalescent COVID-19.

The chain joins TRBV29-1 to TRBJ1-2, with 8 bases aligning to TRBD1. Germline V gives CDR1 SQVTM, CDR2 ANQGSEA. V shed 6 bases, J shed 4 bases, and the junction held 7 bases outside the gene matches. This CDR3 contains 13 residues. CDR3 region: CSVLDRDAYGYTF. CDR3 in DNA: TGCAGCGTCCTGGACAGGGATGCCTATGGCTACACCTTC.

This clone turned up a few times. V is TRBV3-1 (or the pseudogene TRBV3-2) and J is TRBJ2-7; unclear D gene. Trimming shortened V by 1 base and J by 0 bases, and 10 bases separated the two germline ends. Germline values: CDR1 LGHDT, CDR2 YNNKEL (reference sequence). The CDR3 sequence is 15 residues long. The CDR3 sequence: CASSQGHGNSYEQYF. DNA for the CDR3: TGTGCCAGCAGCCAAGGACACGGTAACTCCTACGAGCAGTACTTC.

CDR3 amino acids: CASTQTGGVYGYTF. For the CDR3, the DNA is TGTGCCAGCACCCAGACAGGGGGCGTCTATGGCTACACCTTC. The V gene is TRBV6-5, the J gene TRBJ1-2, with 10 bases that match TRBD1. The CDR3 is 14 residues long. V was clipped by 7 bases and J by 4 bases; unmatched bases: 6. CDR1 and CDR2 from the germline V gene are MNHEY and SVGAGI.

This chain joins TRBV4-1 and TRBJ2-5; 14 bases match TRBD2. The CDR3 has 16 amino acids. V lost 4 bases and J lost 3; bases outside the gene matches: 4. Germline values: CDR1 MGHRA, CDR2 YSYEKL. The CDR3 DNA reads TGCGCCAGCAGCCTCAGACTAGCGGGAGGGAAAGAGACCCAGTACTTC. Translating it yields CASSLRLAGGKETQYF.

The chain has TRBV2 and TRBJ1-5, with D maybe TRBD1 (6 bases). V dropped 9 bases and J dropped 0 bases, with 9 bases sitting between them. CDR1 SNHLY and CDR2 FYNNEI come from the germline V gene. The CDR3 runs to 13 residues. For the CDR3, the DNA is TGTGCCAGTTGGACAGATAGCAATCAGCCCCAGCATTTT. This sequence encodes CASWTDSNQPQHF.

Here the CDR3 reads CASSLAGTANTGELFF. In nucleotides, the CDR3 is TGTGCCAGCAGCTTAGCGGGGACAGCGAACACCGGGGAGCTGTTTTTT. V gene TRBV11-3 combines with J gene TRBJ2-2; 7 bases line up with TRBD1. CDR1 and CDR2 (germline): SGHNT, YENEEA. This CDR3 spans 16 amino acids. V shed 1 base and J 0 bases; nucleotides not matched to a gene: 2.

V is TRBV12-3 or TRBV12-4 and J is TRBJ1-5; TRBD1 might be the D (6 bases). The CDR3 has 13 residues. V was trimmed by 6 bases and J by 3 bases, leaving 9 bases between them. The CDR3 sequence is CASSRDNNQPQHF. CDR3 in DNA: TGTGCCAGCAGCAGGGACAACAATCAGCCCCAGCATTTT.